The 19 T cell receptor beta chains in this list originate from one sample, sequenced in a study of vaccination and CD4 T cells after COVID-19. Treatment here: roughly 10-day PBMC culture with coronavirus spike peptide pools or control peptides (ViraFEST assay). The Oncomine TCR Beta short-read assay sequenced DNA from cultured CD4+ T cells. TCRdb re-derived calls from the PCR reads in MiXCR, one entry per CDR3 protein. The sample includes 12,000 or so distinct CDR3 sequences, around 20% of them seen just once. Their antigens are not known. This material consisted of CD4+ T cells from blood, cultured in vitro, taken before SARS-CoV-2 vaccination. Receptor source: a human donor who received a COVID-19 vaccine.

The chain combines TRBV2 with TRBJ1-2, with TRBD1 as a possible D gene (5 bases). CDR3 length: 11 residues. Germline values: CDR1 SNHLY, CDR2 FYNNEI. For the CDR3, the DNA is TGTGTCCCGGGGGGGTCCTATGGCTACACCTTC. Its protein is CVPGGSYGYTF.

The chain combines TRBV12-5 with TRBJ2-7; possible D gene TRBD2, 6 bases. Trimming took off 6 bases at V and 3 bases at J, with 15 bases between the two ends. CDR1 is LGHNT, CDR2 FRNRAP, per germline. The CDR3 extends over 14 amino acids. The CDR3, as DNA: TGTGCTAGTGGCCGCGCGGCGGGGCGCTACGAGCAGTACTTC. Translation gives CASGRAAGRYEQYF. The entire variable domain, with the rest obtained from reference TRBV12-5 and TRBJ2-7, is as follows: DARVTQTPRHKVTEMGQEVTMRCQPILGHNTVFWYRQTMMQGLELLAYFRNRAPLDDSGMPKDRFSAEMPDATLATLKIQPSEPRDSAVYFCASGRAAGRYEQYFGPGTRLTVT.

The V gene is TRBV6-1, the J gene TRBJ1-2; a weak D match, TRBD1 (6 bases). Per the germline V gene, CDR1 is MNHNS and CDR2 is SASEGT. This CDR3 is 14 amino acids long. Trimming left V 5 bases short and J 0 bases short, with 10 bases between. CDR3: CASSLGGSNYGYTF. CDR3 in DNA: TGTGCCAGCAGTCTAGGGGGATCTAACTATGGCTACACCTTC.

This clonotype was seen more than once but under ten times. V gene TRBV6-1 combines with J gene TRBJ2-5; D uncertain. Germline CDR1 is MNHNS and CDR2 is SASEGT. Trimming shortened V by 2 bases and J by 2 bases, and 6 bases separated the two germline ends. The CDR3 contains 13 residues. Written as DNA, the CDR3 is TGTGCCAGCAGTGAAACCTTTCAAGAGACCCAGTACTTC. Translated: CASSETFQETQYF.

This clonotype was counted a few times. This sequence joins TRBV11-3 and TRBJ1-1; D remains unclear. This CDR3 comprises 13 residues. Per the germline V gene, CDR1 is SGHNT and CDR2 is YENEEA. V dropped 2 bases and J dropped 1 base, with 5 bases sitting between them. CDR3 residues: CASSLSQNTEAFF. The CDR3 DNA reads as TGTGCCAGCAGCTTATCCCAGAACACTGAAGCTTTCTTT. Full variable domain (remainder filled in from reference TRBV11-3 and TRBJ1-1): EAGVVQSPRYKIIEKKQPVAFWCNPISGHNTLYWYLQNLGQGPELLIRYENEEAVDDSQLPKDRFSAERLKGVDSTLKIQPAELGDSAVYLCASSLSQNTEAFFGQGTRLTVV.

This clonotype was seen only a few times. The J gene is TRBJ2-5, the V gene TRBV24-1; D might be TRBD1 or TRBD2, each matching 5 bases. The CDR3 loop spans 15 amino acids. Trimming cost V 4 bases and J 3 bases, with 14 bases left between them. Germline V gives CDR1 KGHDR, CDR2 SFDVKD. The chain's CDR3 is CATSDQGAAKETQYF. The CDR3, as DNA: TGTGCCACCAGTGACCAGGGAGCGGCCAAAGAGACCCAGTACTTC.

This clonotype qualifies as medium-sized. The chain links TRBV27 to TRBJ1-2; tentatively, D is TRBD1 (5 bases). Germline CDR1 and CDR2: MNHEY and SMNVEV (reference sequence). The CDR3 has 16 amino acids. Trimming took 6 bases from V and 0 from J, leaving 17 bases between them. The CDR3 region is CASSLWGPRSNYGYTF. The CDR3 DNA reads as TGTGCCAGCAGCCTATGGGGACCACGATCTAACTATGGCTACACCTTC.

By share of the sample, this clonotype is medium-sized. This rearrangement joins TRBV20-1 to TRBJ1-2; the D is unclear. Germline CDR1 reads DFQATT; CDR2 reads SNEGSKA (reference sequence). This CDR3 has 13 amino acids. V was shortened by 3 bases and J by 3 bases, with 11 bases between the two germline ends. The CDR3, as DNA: TGCAGTGCTAGGGCCGCGACTGACTATGGCTACACCTTC. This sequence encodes CSARAATDYGYTF.

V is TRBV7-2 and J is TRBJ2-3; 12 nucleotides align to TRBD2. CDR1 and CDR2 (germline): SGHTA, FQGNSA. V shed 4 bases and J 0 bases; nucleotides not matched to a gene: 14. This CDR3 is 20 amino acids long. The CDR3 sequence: CASSSPSTSGGISSTDTQYF. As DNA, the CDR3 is TGTGCCAGCAGCTCACCTTCAACTAGCGGGGGGATCTCTAGCACAGATACGCAGTATTTT.

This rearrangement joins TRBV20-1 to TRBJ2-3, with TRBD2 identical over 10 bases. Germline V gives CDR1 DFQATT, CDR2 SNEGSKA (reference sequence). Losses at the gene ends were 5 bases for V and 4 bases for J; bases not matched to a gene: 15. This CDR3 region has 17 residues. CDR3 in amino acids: CSAPVLLSGGAPDTQYF. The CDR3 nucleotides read TGCAGTGCTCCCGTCCTTTTGAGCGGGGGGGCCCCAGATACGCAGTATTTT.

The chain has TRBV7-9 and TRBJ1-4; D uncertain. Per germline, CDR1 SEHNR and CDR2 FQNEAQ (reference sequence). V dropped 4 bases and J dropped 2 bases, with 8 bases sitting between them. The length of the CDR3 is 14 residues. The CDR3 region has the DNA TGTGCCAGCAGCTCTAGACGGACTAATGAAAAACTGTTTTTT. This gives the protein CASSSRRTNEKLFF.

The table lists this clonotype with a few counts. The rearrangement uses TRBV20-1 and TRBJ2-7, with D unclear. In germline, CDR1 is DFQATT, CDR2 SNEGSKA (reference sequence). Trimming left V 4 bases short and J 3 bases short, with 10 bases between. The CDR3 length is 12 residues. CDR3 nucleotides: TGCAGTGCTAACAGAGGTAGCTACGAGCAGTACTTC. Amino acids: CSANRGSYEQYF.

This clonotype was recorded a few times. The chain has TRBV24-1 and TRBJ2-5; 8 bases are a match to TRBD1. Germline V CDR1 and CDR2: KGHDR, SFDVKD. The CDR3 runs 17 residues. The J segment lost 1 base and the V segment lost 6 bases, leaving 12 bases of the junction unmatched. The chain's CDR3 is CATSRAGGDYLQETQYF. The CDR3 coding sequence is TGTGCCACCAGTCGGGCAGGGGGCGACTACCTCCAAGAGACCCAGTACTTC.

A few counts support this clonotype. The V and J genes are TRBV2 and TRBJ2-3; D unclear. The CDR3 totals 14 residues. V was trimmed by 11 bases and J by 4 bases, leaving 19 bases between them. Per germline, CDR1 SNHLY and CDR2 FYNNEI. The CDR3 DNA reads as TGTGCCGGGAAGGGCAACCCGGCGGCAGATACGCAGTATTTT. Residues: CAGKGNPAADTQYF.

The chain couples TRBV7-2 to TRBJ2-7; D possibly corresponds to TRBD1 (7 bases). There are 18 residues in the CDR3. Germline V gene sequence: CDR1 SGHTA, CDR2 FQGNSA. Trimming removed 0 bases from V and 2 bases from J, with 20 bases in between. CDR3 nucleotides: TGTGCCAGCAGCTTAGCGCCTTGGACAGGCCGGGGGACCTACGAGCAGTACTTC. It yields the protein CASSLAPWTGRGTYEQYF.

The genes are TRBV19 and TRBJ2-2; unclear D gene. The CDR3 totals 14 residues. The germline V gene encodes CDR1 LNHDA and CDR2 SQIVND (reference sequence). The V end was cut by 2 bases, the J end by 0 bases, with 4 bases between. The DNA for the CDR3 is TGTGCCAGTAGTATATCTTCGAACACCGGGGAGCTGTTTTTT. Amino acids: CASSISSNTGELFF.

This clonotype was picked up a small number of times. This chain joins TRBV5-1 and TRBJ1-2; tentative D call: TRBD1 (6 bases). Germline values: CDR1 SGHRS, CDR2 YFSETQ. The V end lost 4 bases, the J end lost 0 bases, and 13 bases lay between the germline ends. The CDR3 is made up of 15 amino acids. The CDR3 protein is CASSGTTGANYGYTF. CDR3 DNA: TGCGCCAGCAGCGGGACGACAGGAGCTAACTATGGCTACACCTTC.

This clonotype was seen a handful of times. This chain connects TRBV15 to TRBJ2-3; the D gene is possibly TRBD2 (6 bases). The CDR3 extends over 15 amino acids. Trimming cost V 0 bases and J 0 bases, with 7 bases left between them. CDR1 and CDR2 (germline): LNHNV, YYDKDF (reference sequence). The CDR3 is CATSREGTSTDTQYF. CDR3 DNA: TGTGCCACCAGCAGAGAGGGGACTAGCACAGATACGCAGTATTTT.

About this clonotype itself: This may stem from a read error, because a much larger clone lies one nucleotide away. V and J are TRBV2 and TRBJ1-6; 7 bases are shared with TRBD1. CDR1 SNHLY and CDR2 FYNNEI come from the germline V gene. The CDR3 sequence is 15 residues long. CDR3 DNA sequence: TGTGCCGGCAGATTAAGGGGACAGATTAATTCACCCCTCCACTTT. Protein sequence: CAGRLRGQINSPLHF. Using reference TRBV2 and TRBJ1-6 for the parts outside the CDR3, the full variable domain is EPEVTQTPSHQVTQMGQEVILRCVPISNHLYFYWYRQILGQKVEFLVSFYNNEISEKSEIFDDQFSVERPDGSNFTLKIRSTKLEDSAMYFCAGRLRGQINSPLHFGNGTRLTVT.